Described below is a single T cell receptor beta chain sequence and its context. Its specificity is not known. A sample-barcoded 5' primer and a J-beta primer mix were used in a second PCR of roughly 6 to 12 cycles. A single record per CDR3 protein comes from TCRdb applying MiXCR to the 5' RACE reads. The data show hundreds of thousands of distinct CDR3 sequences, with roughly 41% seen just once and about 20% held by the top ten. The data are from a study of blood T cells in healthy people across ages. Study outcomes and limitations: Correlation between TCR beta diversity and naive T cell percentage was strong. Diversity was estimated from one million T cells, and these estimates were considered underestimates.

Samples each had at least 5.5 micrograms of total RNA extracted. Trimming left V 6 bases short and J 1 base short, with 10 bases between. CDR1 and CDR2 from the germline V gene are SNHLY and FYNNEI. The CDR3 has 15 residues. The rearrangement uses TRBV2 and TRBJ1-6; a weak D match, TRBD1 (6 bases). This sequence was found in a woman in her sixties in good health. Sequences were obtained from blood. The CDR3 DNA reads as TGTGCCAGCAGGATCAGGGGATCCTATAATTCACCCCTCCACTTT. This codes for CASRIRGSYNSPLHF.